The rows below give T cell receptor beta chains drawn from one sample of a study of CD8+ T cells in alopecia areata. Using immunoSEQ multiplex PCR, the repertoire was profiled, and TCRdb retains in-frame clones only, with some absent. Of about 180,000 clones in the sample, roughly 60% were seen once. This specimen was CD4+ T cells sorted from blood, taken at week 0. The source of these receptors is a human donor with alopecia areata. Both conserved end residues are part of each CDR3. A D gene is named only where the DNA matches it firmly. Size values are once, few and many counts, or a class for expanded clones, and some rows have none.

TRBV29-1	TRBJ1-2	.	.	CSVSPLGVVDYGYTF	TGCAGCGTTTCCCCCCTTGGGGTCGTGGACTATGGCTACACCTTC
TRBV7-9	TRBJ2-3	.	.	CASSLHTDTQYF	TGTGCCAGCAGCCTGCACACAGATACGCAGTATTTT
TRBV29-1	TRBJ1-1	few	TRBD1	CSVQLRGGTEAFF	TGCAGCGTCCAACTCAGGGGGGGGACTGAAGCTTTCTTT
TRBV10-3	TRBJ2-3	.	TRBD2	CAITAGGRTDTQYF	TGTGCCATCACAGCGGGGGGCCGCACAGATACGCAGTATTTT
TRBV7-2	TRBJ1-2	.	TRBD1	CASSMQGGIYGYTF	TGTGCCAGCAGCATGCAGGGGGGGATCTATGGCTACACCTTC
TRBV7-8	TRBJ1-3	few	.	CASSLTPGTGNTIYF	TGTGCCAGCAGCTTAACACCCGGGACTGGAAACACCATATATTTT
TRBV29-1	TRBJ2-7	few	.	CSVESATYEQYF	TGCAGCGTTGAGTCGGCAACCTACGAGCAGTACTTC
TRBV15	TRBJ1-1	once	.	CATSRGDTEAFF	TGTGCCACCAGCAGAGGGGACACTGAAGCTTTCTTT
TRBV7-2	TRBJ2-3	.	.	CASSSVAVTDTQYF	TGTGCCAGCAGCTCAGTAGCGGTCACAGATACGCAGTATTTT
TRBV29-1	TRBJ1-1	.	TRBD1	CSVELTGGTEAFF	TGCAGCGTTGAACTTACAGGGGGCACTGAAGCTTTCTTT
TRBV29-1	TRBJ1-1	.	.	CSVVQGETEAFF	TGCAGCGTTGTACAGGGTGAGACTGAAGCTTTCTTT
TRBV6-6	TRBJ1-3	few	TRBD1	CASRPDRRGNTIYF	TGTGCCAGCAGACCGGACAGGCGTGGAAACACCATATATTTT
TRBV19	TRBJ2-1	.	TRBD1	CASSIPSGQGDYEQFF	TGTGCCAGTAGTATACCATCGGGACAGGGGGACTATGAGCAGTTCTTC
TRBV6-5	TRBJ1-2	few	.	CASSYAGFGYGYTF	TGTGCCAGCAGTTATGCGGGGTTTGGCTATGGCTACACCTTC
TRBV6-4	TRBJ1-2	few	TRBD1	CASSPDRGLSYGYTF	TGTGCCAGCAGTCCGGACAGGGGGCTCAGCTATGGCTACACCTTC
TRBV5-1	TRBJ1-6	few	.	CASGYSGGGESPLHF	TGCGCCAGCGGATACTCAGGAGGTGGAGAATCACCCCTCCACTTT
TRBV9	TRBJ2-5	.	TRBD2	CASSVEASGSETQYF	TGTGCCAGCAGCGTAGAGGCTAGCGGTAGCGAGACCCAGTACTTC
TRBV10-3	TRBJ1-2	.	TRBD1	CAIRATGDSGYTF	TGTGCCATCAGAGCAACAGGGGACAGTGGCTACACCTTC
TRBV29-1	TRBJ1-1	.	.	CSVEGQSRRGAFF	TGCAGCGTTGAAGGACAGTCCCGCCGGGGAGCTTTCTTT
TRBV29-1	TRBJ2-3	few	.	CSVEGGGTQYF	TGCAGCGTTGAAGGGGGCGGGACGCAGTATTTT
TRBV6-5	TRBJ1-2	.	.	CASSLTANYGYTF	TGTGCCAGCTCCTTGACAGCCAACTATGGCTACACCTTC
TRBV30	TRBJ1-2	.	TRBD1	CAWSAGGSGGYGYTF	TGTGCCTGGAGTGCAGGGGGCAGCGGTGGCTATGGCTACACCTTC
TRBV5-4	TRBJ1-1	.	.	CASSKGTGINPEAFF	TGTGCCAGCAGCAAAGGAACCGGGATCAACCCTGAAGCTTTCTTT
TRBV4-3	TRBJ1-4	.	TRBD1	CASSQATGGYEKLFF	TGCGCCAGCAGCCAAGCGACAGGGGGGTATGAAAAACTGTTTTTT
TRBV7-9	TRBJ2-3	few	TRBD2	CASSFDGGRADTQYF	TGTGCCAGCAGCTTTGATGGCGGGAGGGCAGATACGCAGTATTTT
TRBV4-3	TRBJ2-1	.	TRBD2	CASSLGGADQYNEQFF	TGCGCCAGCAGCCTCGGGGGGGCCGATCAATACAATGAGCAGTTCTTC
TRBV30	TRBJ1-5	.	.	CAWSSSLGPQHF	TGTGCCTGGAGTTCCTCGCTTGGCCCCCAGCATTTT
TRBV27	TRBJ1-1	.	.	CASSPAGLNTEAFF	TGTGCCAGCAGCCCGGCCGGGTTGAACACTGAAGCTTTCTTT
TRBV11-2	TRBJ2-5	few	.	CASSLGGQETQYF	TGTGCCAGCAGCTTAGGGGGACAAGAGACCCAGTACTTC
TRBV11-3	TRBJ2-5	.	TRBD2	CASSPKGTSGGPYSETQYF	TGTGCCAGCAGCCCCAAAGGGACTAGCGGGGGGCCCTATTCGGAGACCCAGTACTTC
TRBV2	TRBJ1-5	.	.	CASSEYTEPHF	TGTGCCAGCAGTGAATATACAGAACCGCATTTT
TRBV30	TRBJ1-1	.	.	CAWSAGSGGEAFF	TGTGCCTGGAGTGCGGGATCGGGCGGCGAAGCTTTCTTT
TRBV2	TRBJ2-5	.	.	CASSGPQETQYF	TGTGCCAGCAGTGGACCACAAGAGACCCAGTACTTC
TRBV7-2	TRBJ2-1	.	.	CASSKQTAYNEQFF	TGTGCCAGCAGTAAGCAGACCGCTTACAATGAGCAGTTCTTC
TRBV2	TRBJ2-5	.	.	CASSERGEETQYF	TGTGCCAGCAGTGAAAGGGGGGAGGAGACCCAGTACTTC
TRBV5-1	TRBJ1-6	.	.	CASSLGHPGGNSPLHF	TGCGCCAGCAGCTTGGGACACCCGGGCGGTAATTCACCCCTCCACTTT
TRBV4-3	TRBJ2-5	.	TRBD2	CASSQDWGTSGAQEETQYF	TGCGCCAGCAGCCAAGATTGGGGGACTAGCGGCGCCCAGGAAGAGACCCAGTACTTC
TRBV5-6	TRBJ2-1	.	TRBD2	CASSLDTLAGGRYNEQFF	TGTGCCAGCAGCTTGGATACACTAGCGGGGGGGAGGTACAATGAGCAGTTCTTC
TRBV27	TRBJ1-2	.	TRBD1	CASSWRQGPRDGYTF	TGTGCCAGCAGTTGGAGACAGGGGCCTCGGGATGGCTACACCTTC
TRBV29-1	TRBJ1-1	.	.	CSVVSPRLVNTEAFF	TGCAGCGTTGTCTCCCCACGTCTCGTGAACACTGAAGCTTTCTTT
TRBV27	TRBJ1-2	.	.	CASSLQGGDGYTF	TGTGCCAGCAGTTTGCAGGGAGGGGATGGCTACACCTTC
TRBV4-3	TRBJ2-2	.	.	CASSRDTNTGELFF	TGCGCCAGCAGCCGGGACACGAACACCGGGGAGCTGTTTTTT